A selection of T cell receptor beta chains follows, all from one sample in a study of blood T cell repertoires in COVID-19. Only in-frame clones appear in the TCRdb table, and some are missing; sequencing was by immunoSEQ multiplex PCR. The sample shows over 300,000 clones, 86% of them seen only once. The sample was peripheral blood. The receptors stem from a woman aged 50 to 65 with acute or convalescent COVID-19. Both conserved end residues are part of each CDR3. The D gene is left open where the match is weak. Clone size, where shown, is once, few, many, or a class for clones that have expanded.

V: TRBV6-2/TRBV6-3
J: TRBJ2-7
length: 15
size: .
D: .
CDR3: CASSYSGRGSYEQYF
DNA: TGTGCCAGCAGTTACTCGGGCAGGGGATCCTACGAGCAGTACTTC

V: TRBV27
J: TRBJ1-1
length: 14
size: once
D: .
CDR3: CASSVTGSLTEAFF
DNA: TGTGCCAGCAGTGTAACAGGGTCTCTCACTGAAGCTTTCTTT

V: TRBV27
J: TRBJ2-2
length: 15
size: few
D: TRBD2
CDR3: CASSVGLVFTGELFF
DNA: TGTGCCAGCAGTGTGGGACTAGTTTTCACCGGGGAGCTGTTTTTT

V: TRBV18
J: TRBJ2-3
length: 13
size: .
D: .
CDR3: CASSPPGTDTQYF
DNA: TGTGCCAGCTCACCCCCAGGCACAGATACGCAGTATTTT

V: TRBV24-1
J: TRBJ2-7
length: 15
size: few
D: TRBD1
CDR3: CATSDAGQGDYEQYF
DNA: TGTGCCACCAGTGACGCTGGACAGGGTGATTACGAGCAGTACTTC

V: TRBV2
J: TRBJ2-7
length: 16
size: .
D: .
CDR3: CASSESSLGHLYEQYF
DNA: TGTGCCAGCAGTGAAAGTAGTTTGGGACATCTCTACGAGCAGTACTTC

V: TRBV5-1
J: TRBJ2-3
length: 15
size: .
D: TRBD2
CDR3: CASSLVGREVDTQYF
DNA: TGCGCCAGCAGCTTGGTAGGTCGGGAGGTGGATACGCAGTATTTT

V: TRBV19
J: TRBJ1-3
length: 13
size: .
D: .
CDR3: CASGTGSGNTIYF
DNA: TGTGCCAGTGGTACAGGGTCTGGAAACACCATATATTTT

V: TRBV7-2
J: TRBJ1-2
length: 15
size: .
D: .
CDR3: CASSLKGQANYGYTF
DNA: TGTGCCAGCAGCTTGAAGGGACAAGCTAACTATGGCTACACCTTC

V: TRBV6-2/TRBV6-3
J: TRBJ1-1
length: 15
size: .
D: TRBD1
CDR3: CASSSLSRGRAEAFF
DNA: TGTGCCAGCAGCTCCCTCTCAAGGGGGCGGGCTGAAGCTTTCTTT

V: TRBV5-1
J: TRBJ1-1
length: 14
size: few
D: .
CDR3: CASREQPMNTEAFF
DNA: TGCGCCAGCAGAGAACAGCCTATGAACACTGAAGCTTTCTTT

V: TRBV24-1
J: TRBJ2-7
length: 16
size: .
D: TRBD2
CDR3: CATSDSASGSYYEQYF
DNA: TGTGCCACCAGTGATTCGGCTAGCGGGTCTTACTACGAGCAGTACTTC

V: TRBV5-5
J: TRBJ2-7
length: 14
size: few
D: TRBD1
CDR3: CASSRDSNSYEQYF
DNA: TGTGCCAGCAGCCGGGACAGTAACTCCTACGAGCAGTACTTC

V: TRBV25-1
J: TRBJ1-2
length: 13
size: .
D: TRBD1
CDR3: CASRSQGTGRYTF
DNA: TGTGCCAGCAGATCCCAAGGGACAGGTCGCTACACCTTC

V: TRBV9
J: TRBJ2-2
length: 16
size: .
D: .
CDR3: CASSPSGRVGTGELFF
DNA: TGTGCCAGCAGCCCATCCGGCAGGGTTGGGACCGGGGAGCTGTTTTTT

V: TRBV7-2
J: TRBJ1-2
length: 13
size: .
D: TRBD1
CDR3: CASSSLDRAGYTF
DNA: TGTGCCAGCAGCTCCCTGGACAGGGCTGGCTACACCTTC

V: TRBV9
J: TRBJ2-1
length: 15
size: .
D: TRBD2
CDR3: CASSVVAGVYNEQFF
DNA: TGTGCCAGCAGCGTAGTTGCGGGAGTGTACAATGAGCAGTTCTTC

V: TRBV3-1/TRBV3-2
J: TRBJ2-7
length: 15
size: .
D: TRBD2
CDR3: CASSQETSGRRGQYF
DNA: TGTGCCAGCAGCCAAGAGACTAGCGGGAGGAGAGGGCAGTACTTC

V: TRBV5-1
J: TRBJ2-3
length: 15
size: .
D: TRBD2
CDR3: CASGSGSNFQDTQYF
DNA: TGCGCCAGCGGTAGCGGGAGTAATTTCCAAGATACGCAGTATTTT

V: TRBV10-2
J: TRBJ2-3
length: 15
size: .
D: TRBD2
CDR3: CASRRLAGFADTQYF
DNA: TGCGCCAGCAGACGTCTAGCGGGATTCGCAGATACGCAGTATTTT

V: TRBV6-5
J: TRBJ1-1
length: 15
size: .
D: .
CDR3: CASSYRQASNTEAFF
DNA: TGTGCCAGCAGTTACCGACAGGCCTCGAACACTGAAGCTTTCTTT

V: TRBV9
J: TRBJ2-3
length: 14
size: .
D: .
CDR3: CASSVTSSTDTQYF
DNA: TGTGCCAGCAGCGTTACAAGTAGCACAGATACGCAGTATTTT

V: TRBV5-1
J: TRBJ1-6
length: 16
size: few
D: TRBD1
CDR3: CASSLDYRTGNSPLHF
DNA: TGCGCCAGCAGCTTGGATTATAGGACAGGCAATTCACCCCTCCACTTT

V: TRBV6-5
J: TRBJ1-6
length: 15
size: few
D: .
CDR3: CASSFSRRSNSPLHF
DNA: TGTGCCAGCAGTTTTTCGCGGCGCAGCAATTCACCCCTCCACTTT

V: TRBV5-1
J: TRBJ1-1
length: 13
size: few
D: TRBD1
CDR3: CASSSDRVGEAFF
DNA: TGCGCCAGCAGCTCGGACAGGGTGGGAGAAGCTTTCTTT

V: TRBV15
J: TRBJ2-5
length: 11
size: .
D: .
CDR3: CATRRQETQYF
DNA: TGTGCCACCAGGCGGCAAGAGACCCAGTACTTC

V: TRBV5-5
J: TRBJ2-7
length: 12
size: few
D: .
CDR3: CASSPTVYEQYF
DNA: TGTGCCAGCAGCCCGACTGTCTACGAGCAGTACTTC

V: TRBV5-3
J: TRBJ2-1
length: 12
size: .
D: .
CDR3: CARSPPPDEQFF
DNA: TGTGCCAGAAGCCCCCCTCCAGATGAGCAGTTCTTC

V: TRBV10-3
J: TRBJ2-1
length: 14
size: .
D: TRBD1
CDR3: CAIRTQGENNEQFF
DNA: TGTGCCATCAGAACGCAGGGGGAGAACAATGAGCAGTTCTTC

V: TRBV21-1
J: TRBJ1-4
length: 16
size: few
D: .
CDR3: CASSKDRDRGNEKLFF
DNA: TGTGCCAGCAGCAAAGATAGGGATCGGGGGAATGAAAAACTGTTTTTT

V: TRBV5-1
J: TRBJ1-2
length: 13
size: .
D: TRBD1
CDR3: CASSGGQSYGYTF
DNA: TGCGCCAGCAGCGGGGGACAGAGCTATGGCTACACCTTC

V: TRBV19
J: TRBJ1-5
length: 17
size: .
D: TRBD1
CDR3: CASSPIRQGGLGQPQHF
DNA: TGTGCCAGTAGTCCGATCCGACAGGGTGGATTAGGTCAGCCCCAGCATTTT

V: TRBV5-8
J: TRBJ1-5
length: 17
size: .
D: TRBD1
CDR3: CASTRPTGSRGNQPQHF
DNA: TGTGCCAGCACCCGACCGACAGGGTCAAGAGGCAATCAGCCCCAGCATTTT

V: TRBV28
J: TRBJ2-1
length: 13
size: .
D: .
CDR3: CASSPPPGNEQFF
DNA: TGTGCCAGCAGTCCCCCTCCGGGAAATGAGCAGTTCTTC

V: TRBV28
J: TRBJ2-7
length: 13
size: once
D: .
CDR3: CASSLPLSYEQYF
DNA: TGTGCCAGCAGTTTACCACTGAGCTACGAGCAGTACTTC

V: TRBV27
J: TRBJ2-7
length: 17
size: .
D: .
CDR3: CASSPRAGDVSSYEQYF
DNA: TGTGCCAGCAGTCCGCGGGCAGGGGATGTTAGCTCCTACGAGCAGTACTTC

V: TRBV9
J: TRBJ1-2
length: 17
size: .
D: TRBD1
CDR3: CASSVARPGQGYYGYTF
DNA: TGTGCCAGCAGCGTAGCCCGCCCCGGACAGGGTTACTATGGCTACACCTTC

V: TRBV24-1
J: TRBJ1-5
length: 16
size: .
D: TRBD1
CDR3: CATSDPIQGDRQPQHF
DNA: TGTGCCACCAGTGACCCCATCCAGGGGGATCGTCAGCCCCAGCATTTT

V: TRBV9
J: TRBJ1-1
length: 16
size: .
D: .
CDR3: CASSVAPGGSNTEAFF
DNA: TGTGCCAGCAGCGTAGCCCCGGGGGGGTCTAACACTGAAGCTTTCTTT

V: TRBV4-1
J: TRBJ2-1
length: 14
size: .
D: TRBD2
CDR3: CASSRGLAANEQFF
DNA: TGCGCCAGCAGCCGCGGACTAGCGGCCAATGAGCAGTTCTTC

V: TRBV7-9
J: TRBJ2-7
length: 18
size: few
D: TRBD2
CDR3: CASTPTMLAETDSYEQYF
DNA: TGTGCCAGCACCCCCACCATGCTAGCGGAGACTGACTCCTACGAGCAGTACTTC

V: TRBV13
J: TRBJ2-7
length: 18
size: .
D: .
CDR3: CASSLGGYSAISSYEQYF
DNA: TGTGCCAGCAGCTTAGGGGGTTATAGCGCTATAAGCTCCTACGAGCAGTACTTC

V: TRBV7-3
J: TRBJ2-7
length: 14
size: .
D: TRBD2
CDR3: CASSPTSGGVEQYF
DNA: TGTGCCAGCAGCCCGACTAGCGGGGGGGTGGAGCAGTACTTC

V: TRBV6-5
J: TRBJ1-2
length: 15
size: .
D: TRBD1
CDR3: CASLRTGALGYGYTF
DNA: TGTGCCAGCCTTCGGACAGGGGCCTTGGGCTATGGCTACACCTTC

V: TRBV2
J: TRBJ2-5
length: 16
size: .
D: TRBD2
CDR3: CASSEMAGGPGETQYF
DNA: TGTGCCAGCAGTGAAATGGCGGGAGGGCCGGGGGAGACCCAGTACTTC

V: TRBV28
J: TRBJ2-3
length: 12
size: .
D: .
CDR3: CASSSTGDTQYF
DNA: TGTGCCAGCAGTTCGACTGGAGATACGCAGTATTTT

V: TRBV28
J: TRBJ2-4
length: 12
size: .
D: .
CDR3: CASSLRQNIQYF
DNA: TGTGCCAGCAGTTTACGACAGAACATTCAGTACTTC

V: TRBV19
J: TRBJ2-7
length: 16
size: .
D: TRBD2
CDR3: CASSIDLGEGNYEQYF
DNA: TGTGCCAGTAGTATAGATCTTGGGGAGGGAAACTACGAGCAGTACTTC

V: TRBV5-1
J: TRBJ2-3
length: 16
size: .
D: TRBD1
CDR3: CASSLGGRGPADTQYF
DNA: TGCGCCAGCAGCTTGGGCGGCAGGGGGCCGGCAGATACGCAGTATTTT

V: TRBV9
J: TRBJ1-6
length: 15
size: .
D: TRBD1
CDR3: CASSEGDSYNSPLHF
DNA: TGTGCCAGCAGCGAGGGGGACAGTTATAATTCACCCCTCCACTTT

V: TRBV6-1
J: TRBJ2-2
length: 16
size: .
D: .
CDR3: CASSEAASRVGGELFF
DNA: TGTGCCAGCAGTGAAGCGGCCTCCCGGGTCGGCGGGGAGCTGTTTTTT

V: TRBV5-1
J: TRBJ2-7
length: 12
size: .
D: .
CDR3: CASSPLEGEQYF
DNA: TGCGCCAGCAGCCCCCTGGAGGGCGAGCAGTACTTC

V: TRBV7-2
J: TRBJ2-3
length: 16
size: once
D: .
CDR3: CASSSNGQRYTDTQYF
DNA: TGTGCCAGCAGCTCAAACGGACAGCGATACACAGATACGCAGTATTTT